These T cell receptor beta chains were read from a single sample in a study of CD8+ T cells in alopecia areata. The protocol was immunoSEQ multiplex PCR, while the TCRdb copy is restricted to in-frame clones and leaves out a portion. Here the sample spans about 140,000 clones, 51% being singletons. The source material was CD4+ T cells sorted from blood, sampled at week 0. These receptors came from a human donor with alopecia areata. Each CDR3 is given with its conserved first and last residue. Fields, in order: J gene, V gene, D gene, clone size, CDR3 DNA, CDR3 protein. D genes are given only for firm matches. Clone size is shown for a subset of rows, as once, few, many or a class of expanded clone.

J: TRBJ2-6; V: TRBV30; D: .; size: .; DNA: TGTGCCTGGAGTTTTAGCCGGGCCAACGTCCTGACTTTC; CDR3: CAWSFSRANVLTF
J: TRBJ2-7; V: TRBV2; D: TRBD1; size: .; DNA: TGTGCCAGCACCGGGACAGGGCGCTACGAGCAGTACTTC; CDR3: CASTGTGRYEQYF
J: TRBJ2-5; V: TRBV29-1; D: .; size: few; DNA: TGCAGCGTTGTAGAGGGGACCCAGATACAGTACTTC; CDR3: CSVVEGTQIQYF
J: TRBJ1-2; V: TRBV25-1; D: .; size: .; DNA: TGTGCCAGCAGTGGCTCAGGAGCCCTCCGGGGTGGCTACACCTTC; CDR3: CASSGSGALRGGYTF
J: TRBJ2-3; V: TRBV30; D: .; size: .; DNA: TGTGCCTGGAGTGCAGGGCGCGCAGGACATACGCAGTATTTT; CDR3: CAWSAGRAGHTQYF
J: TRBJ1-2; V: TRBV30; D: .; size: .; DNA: TGTGCCTGGTTCGTTAGAGGAGGTCGAGATGGCTACACCTTC; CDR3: CAWFVRGGRDGYTF
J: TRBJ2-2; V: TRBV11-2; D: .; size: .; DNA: TGTGCCAGCAGCTTAGGCGGGACGGGCGCCGGGGAGCTGTTTTTT; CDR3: CASSLGGTGAGELFF
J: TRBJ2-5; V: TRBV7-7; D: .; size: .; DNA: TGTGCCAGCAGCTCTAGCTCGGGTTTAGAGACCCAGTACTTC; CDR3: CASSSSSGLETQYF
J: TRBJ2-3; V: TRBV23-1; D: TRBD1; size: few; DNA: TGCGCCAGCACCTGGGACAGCCCCACAGATACGCAGTATTTT; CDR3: CASTWDSPTDTQYF
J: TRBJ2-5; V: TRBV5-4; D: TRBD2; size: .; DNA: TGTGCCAGCAGCTCCGGGACTAGCGGGGAGACCCAGTACTTC; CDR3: CASSSGTSGETQYF
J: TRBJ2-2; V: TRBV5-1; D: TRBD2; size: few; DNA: TGCGCCAGCAAGAATCTAGCGGGAGCGGTCGGGGAGCTGTTTTTT; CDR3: CASKNLAGAVGELFF
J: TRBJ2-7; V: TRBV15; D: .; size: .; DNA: TGTGCCACCAGCGGCCCGGCCTGGGGAGGAGTTCAGTACGAGCAGTACTTC; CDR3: CATSGPAWGGVQYEQYF
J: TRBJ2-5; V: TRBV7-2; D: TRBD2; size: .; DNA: TGTGCCAGCAGCCCCTCCTCTGCGGGAGGCCAAGAGACCCAGTACTTC; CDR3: CASSPSSAGGQETQYF
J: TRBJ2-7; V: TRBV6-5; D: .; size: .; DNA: TGTGCCAGCAGCCGGTCCCGGGGGGCGAATGAGCAGTACTTC; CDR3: CASSRSRGANEQYF
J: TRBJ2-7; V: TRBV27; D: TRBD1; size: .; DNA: TGTGCCAGCAGTTTAATGGGGACAGGGTCCTACGAGCAGTACTTC; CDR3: CASSLMGTGSYEQYF
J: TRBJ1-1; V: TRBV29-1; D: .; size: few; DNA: TGCAGCGTTGAAGGAGGACGGGTATCGTCCTTGACTACTGAAGCTTTCTTT; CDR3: CSVEGGRVSSLTTEAFF
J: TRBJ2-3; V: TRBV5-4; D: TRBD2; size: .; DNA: TGTGCCAGCAGCTTGACTAGCGGAGCAGATACGCAGTATTTT; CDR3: CASSLTSGADTQYF
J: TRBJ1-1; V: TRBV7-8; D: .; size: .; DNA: TGTGCCAGCAGCTGGGTCGGCGGTCAGGAAGCTTTCTTT; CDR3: CASSWVGGQEAFF
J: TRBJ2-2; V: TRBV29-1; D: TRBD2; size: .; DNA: TGCAGCGTTGATGGACTAGCGGGAGTCCCTCCCACCGGGGAGCTGTTTTTT; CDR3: CSVDGLAGVPPTGELFF